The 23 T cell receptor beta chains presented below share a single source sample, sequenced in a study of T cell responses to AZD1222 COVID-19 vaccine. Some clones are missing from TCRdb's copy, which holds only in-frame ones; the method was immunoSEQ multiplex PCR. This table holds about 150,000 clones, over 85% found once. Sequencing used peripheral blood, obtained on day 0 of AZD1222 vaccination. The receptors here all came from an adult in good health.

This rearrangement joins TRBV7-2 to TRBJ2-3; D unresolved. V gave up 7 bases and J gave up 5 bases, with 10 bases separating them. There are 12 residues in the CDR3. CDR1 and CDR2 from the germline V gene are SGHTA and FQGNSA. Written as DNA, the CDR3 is TGTGCCAGCACTAATAGGGTAGATACGCAGTATTTT. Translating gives CASTNRVDTQYF. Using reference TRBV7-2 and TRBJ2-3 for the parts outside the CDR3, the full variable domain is GAGVSQSPSNKVTEKGKDVELRCDPISGHTALYWYRQSLGQGLEFLIYFQGNSAPDKSGLPSDRFSAERTGGSVSTLTIQRTQQEDSAVYLCASTNRVDTQYFGPGTRLTVL.

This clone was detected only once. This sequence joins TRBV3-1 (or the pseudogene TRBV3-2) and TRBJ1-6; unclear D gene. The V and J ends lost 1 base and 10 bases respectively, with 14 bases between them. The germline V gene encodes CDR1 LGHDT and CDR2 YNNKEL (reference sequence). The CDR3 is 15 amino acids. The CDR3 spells CASSQGSNAGSPLHF. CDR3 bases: TGTGCCAGCAGCCAAGGTTCAAACGCAGGATCACCCCTCCACTTT.

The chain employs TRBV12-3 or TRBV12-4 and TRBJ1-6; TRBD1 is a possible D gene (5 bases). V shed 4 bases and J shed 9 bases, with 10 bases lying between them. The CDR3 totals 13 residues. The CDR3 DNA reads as TGTGCCAGCAGTTCGGGGGGTAGTTCACCCCTCCACTTT. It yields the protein CASSSGGSSPLHF.

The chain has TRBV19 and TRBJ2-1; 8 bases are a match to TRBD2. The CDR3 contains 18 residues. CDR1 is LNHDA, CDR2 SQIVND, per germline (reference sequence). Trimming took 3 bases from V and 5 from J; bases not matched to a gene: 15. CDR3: CASSIYIAGTGTNNEQFF. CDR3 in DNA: TGTGCCAGTAGTATCTATATAGCGGGGACGGGTACCAACAATGAGCAGTTCTTC.

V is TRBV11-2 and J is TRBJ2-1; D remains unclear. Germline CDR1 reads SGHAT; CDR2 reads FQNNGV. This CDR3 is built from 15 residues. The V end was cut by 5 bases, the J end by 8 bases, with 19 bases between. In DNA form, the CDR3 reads TGTGCCAGCAGCCTGGGAACCTTCCCTCGGGATGAGCAGTTCTTC. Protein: CASSLGTFPRDEQFF.

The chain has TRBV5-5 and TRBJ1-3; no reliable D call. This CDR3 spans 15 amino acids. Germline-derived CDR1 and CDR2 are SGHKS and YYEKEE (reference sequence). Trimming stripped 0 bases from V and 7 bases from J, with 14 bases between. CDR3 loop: CASSLANKARNTIYF. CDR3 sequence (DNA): TGTGCCAGCAGCTTGGCCAACAAAGCGCGGAACACCATATATTTT.

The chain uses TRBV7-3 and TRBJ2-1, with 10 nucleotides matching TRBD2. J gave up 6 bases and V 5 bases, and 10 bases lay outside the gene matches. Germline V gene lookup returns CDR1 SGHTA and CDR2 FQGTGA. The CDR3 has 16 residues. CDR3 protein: CASSQGGLAGANEQFF. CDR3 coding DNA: TGTGCCAGCAGCCAAGGAGGGCTAGCGGGAGCCAATGAGCAGTTCTTC. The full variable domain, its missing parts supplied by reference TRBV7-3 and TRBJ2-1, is GAGVSQTPSNKVTEKGKYVELRCDPISGHTALYWYRQSLGQGPEFLIYFQGTGAADDSGLPNDRFFAVRPEGSVSTLKIQRTERGDSAVYLCASSQGGLAGANEQFFGPGTRLTVL.

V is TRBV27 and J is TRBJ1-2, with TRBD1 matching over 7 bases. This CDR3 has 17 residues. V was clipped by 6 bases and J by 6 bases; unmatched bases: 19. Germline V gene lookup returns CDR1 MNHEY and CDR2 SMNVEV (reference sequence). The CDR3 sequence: CASSPIGDQGVGDGYTF. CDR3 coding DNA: TGTGCCAGCAGCCCCATAGGGGATCAGGGGGTTGGGGATGGCTACACCTTC.

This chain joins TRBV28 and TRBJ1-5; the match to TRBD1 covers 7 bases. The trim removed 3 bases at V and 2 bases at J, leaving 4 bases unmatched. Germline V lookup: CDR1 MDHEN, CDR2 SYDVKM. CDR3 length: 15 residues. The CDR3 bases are TGTGCCAGCAGTTTTTCCGACAGGGGCAATCAGCCCCAGCATTTT. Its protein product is CASSFSDRGNQPQHF.

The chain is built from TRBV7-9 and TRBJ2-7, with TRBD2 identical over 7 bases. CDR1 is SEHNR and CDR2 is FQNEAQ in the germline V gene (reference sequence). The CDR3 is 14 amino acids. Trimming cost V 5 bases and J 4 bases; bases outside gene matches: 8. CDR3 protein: CASSRSGATYEQYF. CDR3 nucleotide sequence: TGTGCCAGCAGCCGGAGCGGGGCAACGTACGAGCAGTACTTC.

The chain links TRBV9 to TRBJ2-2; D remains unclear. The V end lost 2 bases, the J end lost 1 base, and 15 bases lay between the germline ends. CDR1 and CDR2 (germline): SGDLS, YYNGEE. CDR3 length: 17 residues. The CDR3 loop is CASSVPTLDLNTGELFF. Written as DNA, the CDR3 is TGTGCCAGCAGCGTCCCCACCTTGGACCTGAACACCGGGGAGCTGTTTTTT.

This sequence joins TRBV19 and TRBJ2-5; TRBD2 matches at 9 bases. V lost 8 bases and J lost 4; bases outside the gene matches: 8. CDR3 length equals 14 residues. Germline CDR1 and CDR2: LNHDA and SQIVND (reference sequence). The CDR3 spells CASSVRGGIETQYF. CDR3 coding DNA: TGTGCCAGTTCTGTGCGGGGGGGGATAGAGACCCAGTACTTC.

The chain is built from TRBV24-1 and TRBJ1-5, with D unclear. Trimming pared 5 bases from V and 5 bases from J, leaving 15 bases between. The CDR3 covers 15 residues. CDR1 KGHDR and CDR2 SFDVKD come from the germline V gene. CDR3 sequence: CATSAAGRADQPQHF. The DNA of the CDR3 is TGTGCCACCAGTGCCGCGGGGAGAGCAGATCAGCCCCAGCATTTT.

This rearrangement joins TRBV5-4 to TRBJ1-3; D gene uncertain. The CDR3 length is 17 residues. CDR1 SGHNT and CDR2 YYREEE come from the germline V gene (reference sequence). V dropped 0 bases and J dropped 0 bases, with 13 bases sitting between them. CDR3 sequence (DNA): TGTGCCAGCAGCTTGGCAGGCCAGACGTACTCTGGAAACACCATATATTTT. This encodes CASSLAGQTYSGNTIYF.

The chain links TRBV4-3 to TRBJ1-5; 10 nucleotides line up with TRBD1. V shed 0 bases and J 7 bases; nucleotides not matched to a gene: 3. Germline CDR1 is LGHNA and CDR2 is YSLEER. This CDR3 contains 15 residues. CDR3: CASSQDRTGGQPQHF. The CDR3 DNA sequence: TGCGCCAGCAGCCAAGATAGGACAGGGGGACAGCCCCAGCATTTT.

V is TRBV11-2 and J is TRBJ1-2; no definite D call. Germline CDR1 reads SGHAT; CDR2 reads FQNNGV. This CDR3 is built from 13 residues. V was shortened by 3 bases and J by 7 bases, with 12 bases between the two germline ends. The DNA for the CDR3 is TGTGCCAGCAGCTTTGACCGTTTAGGTGGCTACACCTTC. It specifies CASSFDRLGGYTF.

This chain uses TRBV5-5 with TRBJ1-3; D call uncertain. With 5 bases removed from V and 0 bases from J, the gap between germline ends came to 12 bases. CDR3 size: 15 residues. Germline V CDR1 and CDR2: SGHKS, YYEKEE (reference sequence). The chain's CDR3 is CASSFDILSGNTIYF. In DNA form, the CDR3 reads TGTGCCAGCAGTTTTGACATACTCTCTGGAAACACCATATATTTT. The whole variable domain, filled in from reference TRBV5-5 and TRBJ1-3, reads DAGVTQSPTHLIKTRGQQVTLRCSPISGHKSVSWYQQVLGQGPQFIFQYYEKEERGRGNFPDRFSARQFPNYSSELNVNALLLGDSALYLCASSFDILSGNTIYFGEGSWLTVV.

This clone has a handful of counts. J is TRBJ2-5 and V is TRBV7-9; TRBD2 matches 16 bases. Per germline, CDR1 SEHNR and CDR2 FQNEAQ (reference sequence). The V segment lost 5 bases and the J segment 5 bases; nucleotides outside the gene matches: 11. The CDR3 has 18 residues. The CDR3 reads CASSKTGTSGGAKETQYF. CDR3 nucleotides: TGTGCCAGCAGCAAGACCGGGACTAGCGGGGGGGCGAAGGAGACCCAGTACTTC.

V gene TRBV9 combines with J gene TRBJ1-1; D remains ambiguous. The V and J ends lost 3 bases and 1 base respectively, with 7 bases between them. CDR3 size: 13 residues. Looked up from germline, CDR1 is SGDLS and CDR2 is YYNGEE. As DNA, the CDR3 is TGTGCCAGCAGCGCGTCCACGAACACTGAAGCTTTCTTT. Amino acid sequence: CASSASTNTEAFF.

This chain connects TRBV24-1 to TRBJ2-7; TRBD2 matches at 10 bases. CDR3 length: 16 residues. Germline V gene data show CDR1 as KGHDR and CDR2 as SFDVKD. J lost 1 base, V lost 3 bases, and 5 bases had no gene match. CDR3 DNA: TGTGCCACCAGTGATAGTGGGACTAGCGCGTCCTACGAGCAGTACTTC. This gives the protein CATSDSGTSASYEQYF.

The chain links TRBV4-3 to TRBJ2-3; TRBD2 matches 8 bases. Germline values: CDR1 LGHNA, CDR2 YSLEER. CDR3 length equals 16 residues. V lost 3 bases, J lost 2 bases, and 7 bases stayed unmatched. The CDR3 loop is CASSQVLAGITDTQYF. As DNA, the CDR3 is TGCGCCAGCAGCCAGGTGTTAGCGGGGATCACAGATACGCAGTATTTT.

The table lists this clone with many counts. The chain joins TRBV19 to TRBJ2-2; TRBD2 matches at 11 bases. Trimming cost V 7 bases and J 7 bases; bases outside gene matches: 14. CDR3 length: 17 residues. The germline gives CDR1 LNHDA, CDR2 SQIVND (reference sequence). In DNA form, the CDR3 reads TGTGCCAGTACCCCCACTAGCGGGAGAGGAAGAAGCGGGGAGCTGTTTTTT. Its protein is CASTPTSGRGRSGELFF.

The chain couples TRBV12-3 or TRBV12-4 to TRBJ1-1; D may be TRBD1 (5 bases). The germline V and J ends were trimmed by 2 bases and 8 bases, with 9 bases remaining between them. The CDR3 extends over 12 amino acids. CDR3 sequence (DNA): TGTGCCAGCAGTTTAAAGGGGTGGGAAGCTTTCTTT. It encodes CASSLKGWEAFF.